These 21 T cell receptor beta chains share one sample of origin, sequenced in a study of blood T cells in healthy people across ages (dated by TCRdb to the mid-2010s). The method behind the library was 5' RACE. The second PCR ran for about 7 to 11 cycles and used a J-beta primer mix along with a sample-barcoded 5' primer. TCRdb reprocessing: public reads trimmed at Q25 with fastp, clones called with MiXCR, in-frame beta chains kept. Rows are combined by CDR3 protein, so each entry shows the most common genes and DNA. The sample includes 1.5 million to 2 million distinct CDR3 sequences, with 35% to 50% observed a single time. Roughly 24% of the sample is held by the ten biggest clonotypes. Input material: blood. The receptor set was obtained from a human donor in good health.

V usage is TRBV6-6 and J usage is TRBJ1-4, with D hard to call. The CDR3 spans 15 residues. V lost 5 bases and J lost 0, with 10 bases in between. The V gene's germline CDR1 is MNHNY and CDR2 SVGAGI (reference sequence). The CDR3 is CASSTQPPTNEKLFF. In DNA form, the CDR3 reads TGTGCCAGCAGTACTCAGCCTCCAACTAATGAAAAACTGTTTTTT.

This clonotype was recorded once. V and J are TRBV4-1 and TRBJ1-2; D may be TRBD1 (5 bases). V lost 0 bases to trimming and J lost 4 bases, with 12 bases between them. The CDR3 is made up of 15 amino acids. The V gene's germline CDR1 is MGHRA and CDR2 YSYEKL. DNA of the CDR3: TGCGCCAGCAGCCAAGATGAAGGGGCTCGCTATGGCTACACCTTC. Translating gives CASSQDEGARYGYTF.

The V call is TRBV5-1, the J call TRBJ2-1, with D possibly being TRBD1 or TRBD2 (5 bases each). CDR1 is SGHRS and CDR2 is YFSETQ in the germline V gene. The V and J ends lost 5 bases and 4 bases respectively, with 22 bases between them. The CDR3 is 17 residues long. DNA for the CDR3: TGCGCCAGCAGAGGGCCCGGGGCGGACTCGACGTACAATGAGCAGTTCTTC. Translated, it gives CASRGPGADSTYNEQFF.

The chain is built from TRBV7-2 and TRBJ2-1; D gene unclear. Looked up from germline, CDR1 is SGHTA and CDR2 is FQGNSA. Trimming left V 1 base short and J 9 bases short, with 10 bases between. The CDR3 covers 13 residues. DNA of the CDR3: TGTGCCAGCAGCTTAGGTGTTGACCGTGAGCAGTTCTTC. Protein product: CASSLGVDREQFF.

The V and J genes are TRBV15 and TRBJ1-5; possibly TRBD1 for D (5 bases). Trimming cost V 0 bases and J 7 bases, with 7 bases left between them. Germline V gene data show CDR1 as LNHNV and CDR2 as YYDKDF (reference sequence). The CDR3 is 13 amino acids. CDR3 region: CATSRDGGQPQHF. The CDR3 DNA reads as TGTGCCACCAGCAGAGACGGGGGGCAGCCCCAGCATTTT.

This clonotype was observed a handful of times. CDR3 sequence: CASAGTGRQETQYF. The CDR3 coding sequence is TGTGCCAGCGCCGGGACAGGGCGACAAGAGACCCAGTACTTC. The chain combines TRBV28 with TRBJ2-5, with 9 bases lining up with TRBD1. The CDR3 covers 14 residues. The trim removed 8 bases at V and 2 bases at J, leaving 6 bases unmatched. Germline CDR1 MDHEN, CDR2 SYDVKM.

This clonotype was detected many times. The chain couples TRBV7-2 to TRBJ2-1; D remains ambiguous. The CDR3 is made up of 10 amino acids. CDR1 is SGHTA, CDR2 FQGNSA, per germline. V was cut by 5 bases and J by 7 bases, with 3 bases left in between. CDR3 sequence reads: CASSGNEQFF. The CDR3, as DNA: TGTGCCAGCAGCGGGAATGAGCAGTTCTTC. Full variable domain (rest looked up from reference TRBV7-2 and TRBJ2-1): GAGVSQSPSNKVTEKGKDVELRCDPISGHTALYWYRQSLGQGLEFLIYFQGNSAPDKSGLPSDRFSAERTGGSVSTLTIQRTQQEDSAVYLCASSGNEQFFGPGTRLTVL.

This clonotype was picked up one time. This chain uses TRBV5-1 with TRBJ2-3, with D possibly TRBD2 on 5 matching bases. Trimming removed 4 bases from V and 9 bases from J, with 21 bases in between. This CDR3 contains 15 residues. The germline gives CDR1 SGHRS, CDR2 YFSETQ. The CDR3 protein is CASSPEGPSTATQYF. CDR3 coding DNA: TGCGCCAGCAGCCCCGAGGGCCCCTCTACAGCAACGCAGTATTTT. Drawing the rest from reference TRBV5-1 and TRBJ2-3, the complete variable domain is KAGVTQTPRYLIKTRGQQVTLSCSPISGHRSVSWYQQTPGQGLQFLFEYFSETQRNKGNFPGRFSGRQFSNSRSEMNVSTLELGDSALYLCASSPEGPSTATQYFGPGTRLTVL.

Concerning this clonotype: The junction differs from germline at one of its ends, possibly a read error. This sequence joins TRBV5-5 and TRBJ2-4; 8 nucleotides agree with TRBD1. Germline V gene lookup returns CDR1 SGHKS and CDR2 YYEKEE (reference sequence). CDR3 size: 16 residues. The CDR3 bases are TGTGCCGGCAGCCTGCTAGGAGGCAGGGGGCTTGGGGAGCAGTACTTC. As protein: CAGSLLGGRGLGEQYF.

This clonotype was detected only a few times. It may be a read error: a sequence one base away is much more abundant. The chain couples TRBV7-2 to TRBJ2-3, with unresolved D. CDR3 size: 13 residues. The V gene lost 2 bases and the J gene lost 4 bases, with 7 bases spanning the gap. Germline V gives CDR1 SGHTA, CDR2 FQGNSA. This CDR3 is CASSLFLADTQYF. CDR3 nucleotides: TGTGCCAGCAGCTTATTTCTCGCAGATACGCAGTATTTT.

This clonotype showed up just a few times. This clone may be a read error of a much larger clone one base away. V and J are TRBV28 and TRBJ1-2; D is unclear. CDR1 is MDHEN and CDR2 is SYDVKM in the germline V gene. The CDR3 sequence is 12 residues long. With 7 bases removed from V and 3 bases from J, the gap between germline ends came to 9 bases. The CDR3 nucleotides are TGTGCCAGCACCCGGGGTCACTATGGCTACACCTTC. Its protein is CASTRGHYGYTF.

The chain has TRBV6-2 or TRBV6-3 and TRBJ1-2; no definite D call. V was shortened by 1 base and J by 6 bases, with 15 bases between the two germline ends. Per the germline V gene, CDR1 is MNHEY and CDR2 is SVGEGT. The CDR3 loop spans 15 amino acids. CDR3 in DNA: TGTGCCAGCAGTTACTGGACGCGGTCAGGACATGGCTACACCTTC. Translating gives CASSYWTRSGHGYTF.

The V gene is TRBV6-5, the J gene TRBJ2-1; D ambiguous. V was trimmed by 2 bases and J by 4 bases, leaving 21 bases between them. CDR1 MNHEY and CDR2 SVGAGI come from the germline V gene. CDR3 length: 18 residues. The CDR3 is CASSYRLNNEMGYNEQFF. CDR3 bases: TGTGCCAGCAGTTACCGATTAAATAATGAGATGGGGTACAATGAGCAGTTCTTC.

This chain joins TRBV7-3 and TRBJ1-1; D not certain. The germline V gene encodes CDR1 SGHTA and CDR2 FQGTGA. Trimming shortened V by 2 bases and J by 1 base, and 11 bases separated the two germline ends. This CDR3 comprises 15 residues. The CDR3 spells CASSLGLGSNTEAFF. In DNA form, the CDR3 reads TGTGCCAGCAGCTTAGGGTTAGGGTCGAACACTGAAGCTTTCTTT.

The V call is TRBV10-3, the J call TRBJ1-2; the match to TRBD1 covers 8 bases. With 2 bases clipped from V and 4 bases from J, the junction kept 12 bases outside the gene matches. The germline V gene encodes CDR1 ENHRY and CDR2 SYGVKD. The CDR3 is 17 amino acids. CDR3 nucleotide sequence: TGTGCCATCAGTGAGCCCACGGGGCAGGGGGCTGGCTATGGCTACACCTTC. Translating it yields CAISEPTGQGAGYGYTF.

The CDR3 region has the DNA TGCAGCGTTGAGCGGGATAGGGGTCGAGAGACCCAGTACTTC. It specifies CSVERDRGRETQYF. The chain uses TRBV29-1 and TRBJ2-5; perhaps TRBD2 as D (6 bases). This CDR3 spans 14 amino acids. Germline CDR1 reads SQVTM; CDR2 reads ANQGSEA. The V end was cut by 3 bases, the J end by 4 bases, with 15 bases between.

As for this clonotype: An end of the junction does not agree with germline; a read error may underlie this. The V call is TRBV18, the J call TRBJ2-7; D unclear. The CDR3 is 11 amino acids. The V gene's germline CDR1 is KGHSH and CDR2 LQKENI. The CDR3 DNA is TGTGCCGGCTCACCAGCCTACGAGCAGTACTTC. Encoded protein: CAGSPAYEQYF.

The chain carries TRBV15 and TRBJ1-1; D unclear. Trimming pared 4 bases from V and 2 bases from J, leaving 11 bases between. CDR1 is LNHNV, CDR2 YYDKDF, per germline (reference sequence). CDR3 length: 14 residues. This chain's CDR3 is CATSMKRLNTEAFF. CDR3 nucleotides: TGTGCCACCAGCATGAAAAGGCTAAACACTGAAGCTTTCTTT.

The chain uses TRBV20-1 and TRBJ1-6; D is undetermined. The CDR3 is 10 residues long. Trimming stripped 7 bases from V and 11 bases from J, with 9 bases between. Germline lookup yields CDR1 DFQATT and CDR2 SNEGSKA (reference sequence). CDR3: CSVRKPPLHF. CDR3 DNA: TGCAGTGTCCGTAAGCCACCCCTCCACTTT.

This clonotype was recorded only once. The V and J genes are TRBV5-6 and TRBJ2-6, with a possible D match to TRBD1 (5 bases). This CDR3 region has 15 residues. V was pared by 4 bases and J by 4 bases, with 12 bases between. Per germline, CDR1 SGHDT and CDR2 YYEEEE. In nucleotides, the CDR3 is TGTGCCAGCAGCCGACAGAGATCAGGGGCCAACGTCCTGACTTTC. This gives the protein CASSRQRSGANVLTF.

As regards this clonotype: It may be a read error: a sequence one base away is much more abundant. The chain has TRBV12-3 or TRBV12-4 and TRBJ1-5; 11 nucleotides agree with TRBD1. V shed 5 bases, J shed 6 bases, and the junction held 3 bases outside the gene matches. This CDR3 is 14 amino acids long. This CDR3 reads CASSRTGGSQPQHF. In DNA, the CDR3 is TGTGCCAGCAGTCGGACAGGGGGCAGTCAGCCCCAGCATTTT.